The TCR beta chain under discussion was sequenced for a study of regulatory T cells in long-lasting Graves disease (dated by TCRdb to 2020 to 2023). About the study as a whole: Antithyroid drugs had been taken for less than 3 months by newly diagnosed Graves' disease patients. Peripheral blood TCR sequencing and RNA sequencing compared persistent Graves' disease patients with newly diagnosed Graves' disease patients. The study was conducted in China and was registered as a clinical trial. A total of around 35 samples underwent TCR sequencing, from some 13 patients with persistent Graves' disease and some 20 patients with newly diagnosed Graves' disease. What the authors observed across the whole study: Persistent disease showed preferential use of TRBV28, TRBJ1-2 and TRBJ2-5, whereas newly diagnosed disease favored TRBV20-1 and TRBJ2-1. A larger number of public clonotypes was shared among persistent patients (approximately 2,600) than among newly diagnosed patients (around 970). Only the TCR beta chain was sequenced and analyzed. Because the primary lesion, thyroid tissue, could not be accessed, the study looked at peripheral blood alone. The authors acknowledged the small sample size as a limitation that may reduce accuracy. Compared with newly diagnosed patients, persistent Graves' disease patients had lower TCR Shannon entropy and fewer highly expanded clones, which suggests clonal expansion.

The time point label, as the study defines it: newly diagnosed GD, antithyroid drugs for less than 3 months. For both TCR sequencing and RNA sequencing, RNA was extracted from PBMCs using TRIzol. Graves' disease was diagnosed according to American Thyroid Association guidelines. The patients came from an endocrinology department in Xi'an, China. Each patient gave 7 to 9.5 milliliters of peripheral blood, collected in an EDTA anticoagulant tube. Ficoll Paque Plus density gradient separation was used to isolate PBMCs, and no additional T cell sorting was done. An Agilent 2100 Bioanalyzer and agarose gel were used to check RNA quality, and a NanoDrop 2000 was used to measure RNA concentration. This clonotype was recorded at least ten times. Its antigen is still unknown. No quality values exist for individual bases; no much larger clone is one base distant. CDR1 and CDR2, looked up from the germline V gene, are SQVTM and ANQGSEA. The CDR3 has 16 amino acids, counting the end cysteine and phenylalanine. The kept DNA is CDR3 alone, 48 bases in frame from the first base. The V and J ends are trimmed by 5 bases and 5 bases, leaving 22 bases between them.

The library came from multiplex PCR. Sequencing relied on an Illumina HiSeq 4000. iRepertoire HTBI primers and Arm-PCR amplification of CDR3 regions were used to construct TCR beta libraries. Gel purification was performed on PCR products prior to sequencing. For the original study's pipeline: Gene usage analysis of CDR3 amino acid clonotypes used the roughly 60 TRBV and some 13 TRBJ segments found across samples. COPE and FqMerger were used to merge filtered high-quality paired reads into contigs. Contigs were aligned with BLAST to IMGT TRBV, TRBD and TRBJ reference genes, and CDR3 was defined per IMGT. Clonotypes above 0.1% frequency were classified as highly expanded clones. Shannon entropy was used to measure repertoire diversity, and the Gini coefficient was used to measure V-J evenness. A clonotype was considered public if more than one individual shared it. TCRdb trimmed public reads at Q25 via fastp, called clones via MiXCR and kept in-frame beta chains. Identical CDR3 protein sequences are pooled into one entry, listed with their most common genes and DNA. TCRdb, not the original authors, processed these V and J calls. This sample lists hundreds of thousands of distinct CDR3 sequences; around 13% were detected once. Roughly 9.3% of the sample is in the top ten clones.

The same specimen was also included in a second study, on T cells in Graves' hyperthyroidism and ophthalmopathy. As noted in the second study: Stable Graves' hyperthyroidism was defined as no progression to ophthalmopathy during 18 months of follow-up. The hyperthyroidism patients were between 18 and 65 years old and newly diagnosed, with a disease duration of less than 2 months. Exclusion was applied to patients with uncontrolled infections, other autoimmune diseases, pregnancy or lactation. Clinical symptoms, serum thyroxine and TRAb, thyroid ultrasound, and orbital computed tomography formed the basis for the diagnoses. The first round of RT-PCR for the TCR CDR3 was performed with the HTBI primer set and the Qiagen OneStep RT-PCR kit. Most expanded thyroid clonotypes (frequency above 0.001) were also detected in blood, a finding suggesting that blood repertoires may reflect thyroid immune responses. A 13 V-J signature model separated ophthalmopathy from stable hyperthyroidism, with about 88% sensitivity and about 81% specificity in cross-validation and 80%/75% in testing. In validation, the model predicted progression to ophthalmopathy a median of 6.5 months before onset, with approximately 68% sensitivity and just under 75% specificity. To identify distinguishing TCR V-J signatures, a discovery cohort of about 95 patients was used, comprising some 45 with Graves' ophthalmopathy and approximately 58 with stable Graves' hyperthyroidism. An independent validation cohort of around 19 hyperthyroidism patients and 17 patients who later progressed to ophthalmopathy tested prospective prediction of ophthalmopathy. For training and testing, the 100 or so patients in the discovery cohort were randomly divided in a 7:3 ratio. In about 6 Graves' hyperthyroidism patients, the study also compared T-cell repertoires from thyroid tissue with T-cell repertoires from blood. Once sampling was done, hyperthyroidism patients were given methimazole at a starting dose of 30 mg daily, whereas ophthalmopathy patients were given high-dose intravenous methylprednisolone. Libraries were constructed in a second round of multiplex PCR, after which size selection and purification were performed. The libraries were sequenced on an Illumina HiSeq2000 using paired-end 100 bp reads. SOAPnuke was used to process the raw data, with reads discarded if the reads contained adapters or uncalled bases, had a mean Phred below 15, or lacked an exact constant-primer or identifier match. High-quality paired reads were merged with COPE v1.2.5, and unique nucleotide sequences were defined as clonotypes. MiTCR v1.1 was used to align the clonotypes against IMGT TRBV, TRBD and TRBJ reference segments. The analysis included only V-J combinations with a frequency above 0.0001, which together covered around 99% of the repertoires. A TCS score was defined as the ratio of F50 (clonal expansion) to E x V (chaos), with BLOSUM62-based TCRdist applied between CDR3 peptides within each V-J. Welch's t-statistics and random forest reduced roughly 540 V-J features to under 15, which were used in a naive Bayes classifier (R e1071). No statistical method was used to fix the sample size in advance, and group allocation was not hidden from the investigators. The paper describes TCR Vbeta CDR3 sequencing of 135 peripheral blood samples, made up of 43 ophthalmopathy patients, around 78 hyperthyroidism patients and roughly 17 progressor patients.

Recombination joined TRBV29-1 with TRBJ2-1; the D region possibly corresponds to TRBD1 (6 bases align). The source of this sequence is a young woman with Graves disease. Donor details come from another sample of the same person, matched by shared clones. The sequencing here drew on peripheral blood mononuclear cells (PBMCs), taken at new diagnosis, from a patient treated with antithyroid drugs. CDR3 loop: CSVPSTGAGDHNEQFF. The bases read TGCAGCGTTCCCTCCACTGGGGCAGGGGATCACAATGAGCAGTTCTTC.